The clone carrying this TCR beta chain has just a few counts. Its target is unknown. Primers for the PCR totalled 60 Vbeta and 13 Jbeta. Clones were read by immunoSEQ multiplex PCR, and TCRdb kept only the in-frame ones, dropping some. The sample lists roughly 170,000 clones, approximately 80% seen once, with approximately 1.6% in the top ten. This record belongs to a study of cytomegalovirus exposure and HLA in healthy donors. Study-wide points: In a later analysis, V- and J-gene trimming of beta chains associated with a DCLRE1C missense variant, replicated independently. Across donors, most TCRs were seen rarely, yet some public ones were widespread. The likely origin of a cluster of highly shared sequence variants was a sequencing artifact.

Deletions cut 4 bases from V and 0 bases from J, with 7 bases between. Germline CDR1 is SGHRS and CDR2 is YFSETQ. The CDR3 runs 14 residues. The J gene is TRBJ2-2, the V gene TRBV5-1; a possible D gene is TRBD1 (6 bases). The origin of this receptor is a woman aged 30 to 39 in good health and CMV-seronegative. The sequenced sample was PBMCs. The CDR3: CASSGGANTGELFF. CDR3 DNA: TGCGCCAGCAGCGGGGGCGCGAACACCGGGGAGCTGTTTTTT.